Listed below are T cell receptor beta chains from one sample, sequenced in a study of cytomegalovirus exposure and HLA in healthy donors. Clones were read by immunoSEQ multiplex PCR, and TCRdb kept only the in-frame ones, dropping some. The sample carries about 110,000 clones, roughly 84% recorded once. What was sequenced was PBMCs. Receptors originate from a woman younger than 35 in good health and CMV-seronegative. The CDR3 runs from the conserved cysteine through the conserved F or W. Part of the rows lack a size; the others show once, few, many or a class for expanded clones.

TRBV27	11	TRBJ1-1	-	CASRGATEAFF
TRBV6-6	13	TRBJ1-3	once	CASREGGGNTIYF
TRBV27	15	TRBJ1-5	-	CASRQGGWENQPQHF
TRBV10-3	13	TRBJ2-3	-	CAISASEADTQYF
TRBV19	14	TRBJ1-1	-	CASSWAGMNTEAFF
TRBV30	13	TRBJ1-6	few	CAWRDWDDSPLHF
TRBV2	16	TRBJ1-1	-	CASSETARSLNTEAFF
TRBV2	17	TRBJ1-2	-	CASSEGGTLRSGGGYTF
TRBV20-1	10	TRBJ1-1	-	CRAGDFEAFF
TRBV27	14	TRBJ2-7	-	CASSLRTGIYEQYF
TRBV29-1	12	TRBJ1-2	-	CSVSTGDYGYTF
TRBV9	17	TRBJ2-1	-	CASSVPGVGGGYNEQFF
TRBV7-9	14	TRBJ1-4	-	CASSSTGGVKKLFF
TRBV6-1	12	TRBJ1-4	-	CASNRGHEKLFF
TRBV15	15	TRBJ2-1	-	CATSLGSGSGNEQFF
TRBV18	14	TRBJ1-2	-	CASSPLGENYGYTF
TRBV30	19	TRBJ1-6	few	CAWSRTRTGTSSYNSPLHF
TRBV27	15	TRBJ2-2	-	CASREDRGGAGELFF
TRBV19	14	TRBJ1-2	-	CASSKETGHYGYTF
TRBV6-6	15	TRBJ2-3	once	CASRPRDRVQDTQYF
TRBV6-1	15	TRBJ1-1	few	CASSAGQGGGAEAFF
TRBV14	15	TRBJ2-7	-	CASSQGQLVSYEQYF
TRBV25-1	11	TRBJ1-4	-	CASSVYEKLFF
TRBV15	13	TRBJ1-1	once	CVTRDSANTEAFF
TRBV7-2	15	TRBJ2-5	once	CASSLEAMYQETQYF
TRBV6-1	13	TRBJ2-7	-	CASSADRVYEQYF
TRBV28	12	TRBJ1-3	-	CATGQGENTIYF
TRBV6-1	15	TRBJ2-1	-	CAGSREGKLYNEQFF
TRBV6-5	16	TRBJ2-5	-	CASSYGSGGYQETQYF
TRBV25-1	16	TRBJ2-7	-	CASSPTWTEDSYEQYF
TRBV11-2	15	TRBJ2-2	-	CASSRTAGGTGELFF
TRBV5-1	12	TRBJ2-7	few	CASRLTGDEQYF
TRBV10-3	15	TRBJ2-4	-	CAISESAGAKNIQYF
TRBV6-1	13	TRBJ2-7	-	CASSEPGTYEQYF
TRBV7-6	16	TRBJ2-1	-	CASSLMGGVSYNEQFF
TRBV11-3	14	TRBJ2-1	-	CASSESGGGDEQFF
TRBV19	15	TRBJ2-2	-	CASSRLAGGTGELFF
TRBV10-3	13	TRBJ2-7	few	CATGGGATYEQYF
TRBV5-6	15	TRBJ1-2	-	CASSLAGQIVSGYTF
TRBV6-1	13	TRBJ2-7	-	CASSEVRLYEQYF
TRBV2	14	TRBJ1-3	-	CASGGQLSGNTIYF
TRBV6-1	13	TRBJ1-5	once	CASSEVDRQPQHF